These 4 T cell receptor beta chains originate from one sample sequenced in a study of blood T cells in healthy people across ages. Combining a sample-barcoded 5' primer with a J-beta primer mix, a second PCR ran for about 7 to 11 cycles. TCRdb analysed the 5' RACE reads with MiXCR anew, one entry per CDR3 protein. The repertoire holds 780,000 or so distinct CDR3 sequences, with roughly 50% as singletons. The material sequenced was blood. The receptors shown here come from a man aged 35-49 years in good health.

This clonotype has just a few counts. This chain links TRBV28 with TRBJ2-7; possible D gene TRBD1, 6 bases. The germline gives CDR1 MDHEN, CDR2 SYDVKM. This CDR3 has 14 residues. The germline V and J ends were trimmed by 3 bases and 3 bases, with 12 bases remaining between them. In DNA, the CDR3 is TGTGCCAGCAGTTTCAGGGGATTGGGCTACGAGCAGTACTTC. Translation gives CASSFRGLGYEQYF.

For the CDR3, the DNA is TGTGCCAGCAGCCCGGACAGTAGGGGGTCCTACAATGAGCAGTTCTTC. Amino acids: CASSPDSRGSYNEQFF. The chain has TRBV5-6 and TRBJ2-1, with D perhaps TRBD1 (6 bases). Per germline, CDR1 SGHDT and CDR2 YYEEEE. Trimming took 4 bases from V and 1 from J, leaving 15 bases between them. There are 16 residues in the CDR3.

CDR3 coding DNA: TGTGCCAGCAGCGCAGGGCTGATACAAGAGACCCAGTACTTC. Its protein product is CASSAGLIQETQYF. V is TRBV21-1 and J is TRBJ2-5; TRBD1, as called in the table, went unchecked against the DNA. TRBV21-1 is a pseudogene. The CDR3 is made up of 14 amino acids.

On this clonotype itself: A much larger clone differs from this one at a single base, so this may be a read error. The CDR3 loop reads CASSSQRTDGAEGYTF. Written as DNA, the CDR3 is TGTGCCAGCAGCTCCCAAAGGACAGACGGTGCGGAGGGCTACACCTTC. The chain is built from TRBV21-1 and TRBJ1-2; TRBD1, the table's D call, lacks a check against the DNA. TRBV21-1 is recorded as a pseudogene. The CDR3 is made up of 16 amino acids.